What follows describes a single TCR beta chain. The study ran its PCR with 60 Vbeta and 13 Jbeta primers. Here immunoSEQ multiplex PCR was the method, and the copy in TCRdb shows in-frame clones only, minus some. The table lists roughly 140,000 clones, 70% to 80% of them singletons, with around 6.3% in the top ten. This sample is part of a study of cytomegalovirus exposure and HLA in healthy donors. The CDR3 length is 15 residues. The V and J ends lost 2 bases and 7 bases respectively, with 14 bases between them. Germline V gene sequence: CDR1 SNHLY, CDR2 FYNNEI. Healthy individuals who donated bone marrow served as the donors.

This receptor was taken from a man aged 45-65 years in good health and CMV-seropositive. Sequencing was carried out using PBMCs. This sequence joins TRBV2 and TRBJ2-2; weak D call: TRBD2 (6 bases). The CDR3 loop reads CASSERPLGGGELFF. The CDR3 DNA sequence: TGTGCCAGCAGTGAACGGCCCCTCGGGGGCGGGGAGCTGTTTTTT.